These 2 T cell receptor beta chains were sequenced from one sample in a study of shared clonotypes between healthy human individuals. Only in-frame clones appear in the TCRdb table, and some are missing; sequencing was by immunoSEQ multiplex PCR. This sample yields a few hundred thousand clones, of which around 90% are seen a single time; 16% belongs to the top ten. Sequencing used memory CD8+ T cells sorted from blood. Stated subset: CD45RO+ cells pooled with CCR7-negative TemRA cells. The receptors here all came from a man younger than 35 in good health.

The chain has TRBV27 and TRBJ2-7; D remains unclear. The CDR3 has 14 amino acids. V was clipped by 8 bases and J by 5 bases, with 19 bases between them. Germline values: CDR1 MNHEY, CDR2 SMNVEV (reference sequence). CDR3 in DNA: TGTGCCAGCGCCAAGGCCCGGCCTCCCGACGAGCAGTACTTC. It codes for CASAKARPPDEQYF.

CDR3 DNA sequence: TGTGCCAGCAGTTACACAGGGAAGGGTGAAGCTTTCTTT. It translates to CASSYTGKGEAFF. This chain uses TRBV6-5 with TRBJ1-1; D may be TRBD1 (6 bases). CDR1 MNHEY and CDR2 SVGAGI come from the germline V gene. The CDR3 has 13 residues. V lost 2 bases, J lost 7 bases, and 11 bases lay in between.